The rows below give T cell receptor beta chains drawn from one sample of a study of blood T cell repertoires in COVID-19. TCRdb's table, derived via immunoSEQ multiplex PCR, lists solely in-frame clones and lacks some. The data hold more than 9,000 clones, with roughly nine tenths observed a single time. Sequencing was performed on peripheral blood. Every receptor here comes from a woman aged 55-75 years with active COVID-19. Both conserved end residues are part of each CDR3. D genes are given only for firm matches. Size is omitted from some rows. Given values are once, few, many or a class for expanded clones.

V: TRBV5-5
size: -
J: TRBJ2-3
D: TRBD1
DNA: TGTGCCAGCAGCTTGGAAGGACAGGGCGGTACGCAGTATTTT
CDR3: CASSLEGQGGTQYF

V: TRBV6-5
size: -
J: TRBJ1-1
D: -
DNA: TGTGCCAGCAGTTACTCCGGATTCGGGGCTGAAGCTTTCTTT
CDR3: CASSYSGFGAEAFF

V: TRBV4-1
size: -
J: TRBJ1-3
D: -
DNA: TGCGCCAGCAGCCAAGAGGGCAGCTCTGGAAACACCATATATTTT
CDR3: CASSQEGSSGNTIYF

V: TRBV13
size: -
J: TRBJ2-3
D: -
DNA: TGTGCCAGCAGCTTTGGGACAACAGATACGCAGTATTTT
CDR3: CASSFGTTDTQYF

V: TRBV11-3
size: -
J: TRBJ2-1
D: TRBD2
DNA: TGTGCCAGCAGCTTAACGGGGGGGGCCTTGAATGAGCAGTTCTTC
CDR3: CASSLTGGALNEQFF

V: TRBV2
size: -
J: TRBJ1-1
D: -
DNA: TGTGCCAGCAGTCCAAGGACACTTTCGAACACTGAAGCTTTCTTT
CDR3: CASSPRTLSNTEAFF

V: TRBV9
size: -
J: TRBJ1-2
D: -
DNA: TGTGCCAGCAGCGTAGACTCGGGGGGGTATGGCTACACCTTC
CDR3: CASSVDSGGYGYTF

V: TRBV19
size: -
J: TRBJ1-4
D: -
DNA: TGTGCCAGCCAAAGACTTACCGGGGTAAAACTGTTTTTT
CDR3: CASQRLTGVKLFF

V: TRBV6-5
size: -
J: TRBJ1-2
D: -
DNA: TGTGCCAGCAGTTTAGGAATCCTGGACTATGGCTACACCTTT
CDR3: CASSLGILDYGYTF

V: TRBV5-1
size: -
J: TRBJ2-3
D: TRBD1
DNA: TGCGCCAGCAGCATAGGACAGGGAGGAACAGATACGCAGTATTTT
CDR3: CASSIGQGGTDTQYF

V: TRBV7-6
size: once
J: TRBJ2-7
D: TRBD2
DNA: TGTGCCAGCAGCTCCGAGCGGGAGGGCCTTGGCGAGCAGTACTTC
CDR3: CASSSEREGLGEQYF

V: TRBV5-6
size: once
J: TRBJ1-6
D: -
DNA: TGTGCCAGCATGGAGACAGGACGGCCACCCCTCCACTTT
CDR3: CASMETGRPPLHF

V: TRBV18
size: -
J: TRBJ1-3
D: TRBD1
DNA: TGTGCCAGCTCACCCAGCAAACAGGGGGCCTCTGGAAACACCATATATTTT
CDR3: CASSPSKQGASGNTIYF

V: TRBV3-1/TRBV3-2
size: -
J: TRBJ2-3
D: -
DNA: TGTGCCAGCAGCCGGACTACCACACTACTCGATACGCAGTATTTT
CDR3: CASSRTTTLLDTQYF

V: TRBV19
size: -
J: TRBJ1-3
D: -
DNA: TGTGCCAGTGGCCCCGGGACATCTGGAAACACCATATATTTT
CDR3: CASGPGTSGNTIYF

V: TRBV19
size: -
J: TRBJ1-1
D: -
DNA: TGTGCCAGTAGTATAGATGGGGCAACGAACACTGAAGCTTTCTTT
CDR3: CASSIDGATNTEAFF

V: TRBV9
size: -
J: TRBJ2-7
D: TRBD1
DNA: TGTGCCAGCAGCGTAGGCGGGACAGGCTTTTACGAGCAGTACTTC
CDR3: CASSVGGTGFYEQYF